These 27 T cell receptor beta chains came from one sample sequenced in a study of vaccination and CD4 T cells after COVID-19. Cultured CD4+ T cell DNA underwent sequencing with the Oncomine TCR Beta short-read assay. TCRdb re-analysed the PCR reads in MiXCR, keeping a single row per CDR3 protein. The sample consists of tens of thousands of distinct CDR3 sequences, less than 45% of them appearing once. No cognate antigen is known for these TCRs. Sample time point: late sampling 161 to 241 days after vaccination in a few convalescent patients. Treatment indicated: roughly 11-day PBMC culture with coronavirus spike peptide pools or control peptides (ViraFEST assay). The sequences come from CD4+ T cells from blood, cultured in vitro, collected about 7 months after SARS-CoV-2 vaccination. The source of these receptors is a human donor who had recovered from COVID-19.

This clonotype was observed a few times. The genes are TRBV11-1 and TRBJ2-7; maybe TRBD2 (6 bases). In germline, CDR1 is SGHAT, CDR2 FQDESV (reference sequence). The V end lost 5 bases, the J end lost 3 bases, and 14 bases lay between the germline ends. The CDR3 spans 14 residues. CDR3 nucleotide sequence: TGTGCCAGCAGCCTCGGACTAATTCGCTACGAGCAGTACTTC. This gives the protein CASSLGLIRYEQYF.

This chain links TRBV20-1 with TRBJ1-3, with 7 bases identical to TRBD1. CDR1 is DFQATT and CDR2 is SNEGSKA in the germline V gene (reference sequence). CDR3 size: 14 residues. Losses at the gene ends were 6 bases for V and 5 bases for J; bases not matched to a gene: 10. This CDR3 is CSASDRQGRNTIYF. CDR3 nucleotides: TGCAGTGCCTCTGACCGACAGGGTAGAAACACCATATATTTT.

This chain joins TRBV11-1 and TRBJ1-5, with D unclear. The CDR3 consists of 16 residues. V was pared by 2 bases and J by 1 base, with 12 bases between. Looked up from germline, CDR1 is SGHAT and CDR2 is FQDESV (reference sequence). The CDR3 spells CASSLLSVRSNQPQHF. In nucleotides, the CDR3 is TGTGCCAGCAGCTTATTGAGTGTCCGGAGCAATCAGCCCCAGCATTTT.

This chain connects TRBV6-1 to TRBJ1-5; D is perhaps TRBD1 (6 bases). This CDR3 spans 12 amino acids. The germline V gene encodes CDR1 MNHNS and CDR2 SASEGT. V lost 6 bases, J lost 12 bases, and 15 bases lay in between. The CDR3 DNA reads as TGTGCCAGCAGCGGGGGGGCGTCCTACCAGCATTTT. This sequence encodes CASSGGASYQHF.

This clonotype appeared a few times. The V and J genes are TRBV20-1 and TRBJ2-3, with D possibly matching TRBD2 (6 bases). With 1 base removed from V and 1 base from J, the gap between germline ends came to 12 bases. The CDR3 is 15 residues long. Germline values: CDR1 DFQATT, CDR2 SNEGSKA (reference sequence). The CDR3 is CSARVFPGGTDTQYF. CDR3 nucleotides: TGCAGTGCTAGAGTCTTCCCGGGAGGCACAGATACGCAGTATTTT.

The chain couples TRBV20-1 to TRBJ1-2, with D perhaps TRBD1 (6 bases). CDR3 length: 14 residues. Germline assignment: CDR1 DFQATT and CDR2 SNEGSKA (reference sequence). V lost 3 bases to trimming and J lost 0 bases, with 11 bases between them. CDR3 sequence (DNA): TGCAGTGCTAGCGGGGGGGCAGCTAACTATGGCTACACCTTC. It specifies CSASGGAANYGYTF.

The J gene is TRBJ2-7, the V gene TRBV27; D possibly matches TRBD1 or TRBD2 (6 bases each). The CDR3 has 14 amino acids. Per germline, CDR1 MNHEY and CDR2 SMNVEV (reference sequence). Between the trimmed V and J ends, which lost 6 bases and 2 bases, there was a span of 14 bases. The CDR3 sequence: CASRSGDIPYEQYF. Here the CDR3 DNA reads TGTGCCAGCAGATCGGGGGACATACCCTACGAGCAGTACTTC.

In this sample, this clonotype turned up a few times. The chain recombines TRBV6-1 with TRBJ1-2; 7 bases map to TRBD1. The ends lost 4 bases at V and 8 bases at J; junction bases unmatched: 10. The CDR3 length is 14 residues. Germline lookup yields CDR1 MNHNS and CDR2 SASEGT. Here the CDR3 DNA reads TGTGCCAGCAGTGTGAACAGGGGAGGAGACGGCTACACCTTC. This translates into CASSVNRGGDGYTF.

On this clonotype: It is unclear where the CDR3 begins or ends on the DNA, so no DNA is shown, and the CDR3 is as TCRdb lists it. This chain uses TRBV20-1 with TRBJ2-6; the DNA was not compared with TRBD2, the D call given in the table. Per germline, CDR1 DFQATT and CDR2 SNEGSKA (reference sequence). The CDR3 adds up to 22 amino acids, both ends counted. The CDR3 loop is CSARDYGLYGYTFGSGANVLTF.

CDR3 nucleotide sequence: TGCAGTGCTAGACGGAGCGGGAGACTTAACTACGAGCAGTACTTC. This codes for CSARRSGRLNYEQYF. The genes are TRBV20-1 and TRBJ2-7; TRBD2 agrees at 8 bases. The V and J ends lost 2 bases and 3 bases, in that order; junction bases with no gene match: 9. Germline-derived CDR1 and CDR2 are DFQATT and SNEGSKA (reference sequence). The CDR3 length is 15 residues.

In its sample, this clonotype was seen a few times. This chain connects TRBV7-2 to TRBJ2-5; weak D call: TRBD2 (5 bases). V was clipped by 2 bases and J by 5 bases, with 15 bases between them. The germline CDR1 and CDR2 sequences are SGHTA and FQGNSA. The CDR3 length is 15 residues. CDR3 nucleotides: TGTGCCAGCAGCTTATCATCGGGGTGGGGTGAGACCCAGTACTTC. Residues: CASSLSSGWGETQYF. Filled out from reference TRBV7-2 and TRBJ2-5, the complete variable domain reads GAGVSQSPSNKVTEKGKDVELRCDPISGHTALYWYRQSLGQGLEFLIYFQGNSAPDKSGLPSDRFSAERTGGSVSTLTIQRTQQEDSAVYLCASSLSSGWGETQYFGPGTRLLVL.

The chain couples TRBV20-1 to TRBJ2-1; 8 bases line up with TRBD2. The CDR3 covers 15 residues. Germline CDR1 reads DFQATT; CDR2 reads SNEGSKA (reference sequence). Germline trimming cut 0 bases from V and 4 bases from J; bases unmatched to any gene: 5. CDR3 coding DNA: TGCAGTGCTAGAGAGGCGGGAGGATCATACAATGAGCAGTTCTTC. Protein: CSAREAGGSYNEQFF.

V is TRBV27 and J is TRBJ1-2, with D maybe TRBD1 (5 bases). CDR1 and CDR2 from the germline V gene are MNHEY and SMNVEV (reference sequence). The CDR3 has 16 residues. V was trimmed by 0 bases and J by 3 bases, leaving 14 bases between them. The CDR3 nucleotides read TGTGCCAGCAGTTTATCGACCGGGGCTGGGTACTATGGCTACACCTTC. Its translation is CASSLSTGAGYYGYTF.

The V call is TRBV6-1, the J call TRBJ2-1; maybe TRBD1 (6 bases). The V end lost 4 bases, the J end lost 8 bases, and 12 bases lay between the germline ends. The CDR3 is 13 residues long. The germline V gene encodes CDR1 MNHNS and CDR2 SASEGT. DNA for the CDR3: TGTGCCAGCAGTGCCACCAGGGGATATGAGCAGTTCTTC. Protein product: CASSATRGYEQFF.

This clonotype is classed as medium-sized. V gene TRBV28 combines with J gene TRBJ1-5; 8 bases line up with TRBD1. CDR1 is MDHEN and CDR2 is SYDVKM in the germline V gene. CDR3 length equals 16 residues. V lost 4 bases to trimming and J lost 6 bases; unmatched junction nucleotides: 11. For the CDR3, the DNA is TGTGCCAGCAGTTCAATAGGGCAGGGGGCAGGTCAGCCCCAGCATTTT. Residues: CASSSIGQGAGQPQHF. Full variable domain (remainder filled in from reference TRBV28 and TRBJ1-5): DVKVTQSSRYLVKRTGEKVFLECVQDMDHENMFWYRQDPGLGLRLIYFSYDVKMKEKGDIPEGYSVSREKKERFSLILESASTNQTSMYLCASSSIGQGAGQPQHFGDGTRLSIL.

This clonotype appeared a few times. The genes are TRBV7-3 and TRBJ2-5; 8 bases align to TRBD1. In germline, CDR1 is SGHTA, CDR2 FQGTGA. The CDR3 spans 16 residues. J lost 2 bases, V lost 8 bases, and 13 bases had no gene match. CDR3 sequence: CASGPGQGTGQETQYF. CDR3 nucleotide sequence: TGTGCCAGCGGGCCCGGACAGGGAACGGGTCAAGAGACCCAGTACTTC.

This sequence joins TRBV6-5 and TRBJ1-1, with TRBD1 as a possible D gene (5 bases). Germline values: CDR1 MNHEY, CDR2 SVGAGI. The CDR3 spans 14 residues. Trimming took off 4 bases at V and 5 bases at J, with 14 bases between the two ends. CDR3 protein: CASSWTQESTEAFF. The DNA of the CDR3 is TGTGCCAGCAGTTGGACACAGGAGTCGACTGAAGCTTTCTTT.

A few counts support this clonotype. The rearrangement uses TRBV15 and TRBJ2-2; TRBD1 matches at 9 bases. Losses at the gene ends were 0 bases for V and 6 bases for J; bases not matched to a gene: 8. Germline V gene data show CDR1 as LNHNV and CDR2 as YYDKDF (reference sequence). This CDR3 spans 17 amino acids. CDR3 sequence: CATSRDLGQGFPGELFF. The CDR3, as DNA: TGTGCCACCAGCAGAGATTTGGGACAGGGATTCCCCGGGGAGCTGTTTTTT.

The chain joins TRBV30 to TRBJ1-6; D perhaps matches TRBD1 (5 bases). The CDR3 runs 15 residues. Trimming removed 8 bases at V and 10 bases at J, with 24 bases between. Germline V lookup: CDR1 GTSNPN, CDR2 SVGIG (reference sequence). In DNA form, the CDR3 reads TGTGCCAGCTCCGGGACCGCGGACTCAGGGTCACCCCTCCACTTT. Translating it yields CASSGTADSGSPLHF.

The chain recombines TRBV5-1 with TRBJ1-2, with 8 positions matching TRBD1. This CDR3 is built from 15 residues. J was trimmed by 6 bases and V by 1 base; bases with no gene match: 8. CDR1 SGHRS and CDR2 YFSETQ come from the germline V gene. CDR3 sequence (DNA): TGCGCCAGCAGCTTGAGGGCAGGGGGCCACCATGGCTACACCTTC. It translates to CASSLRAGGHHGYTF.

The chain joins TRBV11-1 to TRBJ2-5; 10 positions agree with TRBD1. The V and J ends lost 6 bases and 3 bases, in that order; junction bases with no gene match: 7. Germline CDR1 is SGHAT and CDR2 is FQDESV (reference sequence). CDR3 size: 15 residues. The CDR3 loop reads CASSKTGTGEETQYF. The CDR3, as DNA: TGTGCCAGCAGTAAGACCGGGACAGGGGAAGAGACCCAGTACTTC. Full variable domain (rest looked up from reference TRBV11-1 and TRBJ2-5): EAEVAQSPRYKITEKSQAVAFWCDPISGHATLYWYRQILGQGPELLVQFQDESVVDDSQLPKDRFSAERLKGVDSTLKIQPAELGDSAMYLCASSKTGTGEETQYFGPGTRLLVL.

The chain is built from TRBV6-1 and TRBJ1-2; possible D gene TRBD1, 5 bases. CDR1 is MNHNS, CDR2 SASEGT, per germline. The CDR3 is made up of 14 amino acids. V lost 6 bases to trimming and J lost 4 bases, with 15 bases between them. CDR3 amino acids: CASSLGPRVYGYTF. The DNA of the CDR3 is TGTGCCAGCAGCCTGGGACCGAGGGTCTATGGCTACACCTTC.

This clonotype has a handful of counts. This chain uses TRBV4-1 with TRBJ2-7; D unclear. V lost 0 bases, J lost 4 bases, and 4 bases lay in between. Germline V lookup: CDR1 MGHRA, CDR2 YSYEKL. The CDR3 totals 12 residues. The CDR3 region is CASSQDTYEQYF. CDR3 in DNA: TGCGCCAGCAGCCAAGATACATACGAGCAGTACTTC.

CDR3 nucleotides: TGTGCCAGCAGCTTAGCGCGACGGGGAATAGATACGCAGTATTTT. It yields the protein CASSLARRGIDTQYF. The rearrangement uses TRBV7-2 and TRBJ2-3; TRBD2 might be the D (5 bases). Germline CDR1 reads SGHTA; CDR2 reads FQGNSA. Trimming pared 0 bases from V and 5 bases from J, leaving 12 bases between. This CDR3 has 15 amino acids. Complete variable domain (other parts from reference TRBV7-2 and TRBJ2-3): GAGVSQSPSNKVTEKGKDVELRCDPISGHTALYWYRQSLGQGLEFLIYFQGNSAPDKSGLPSDRFSAERTGGSVSTLTIQRTQQEDSAVYLCASSLARRGIDTQYFGPGTRLTVL.

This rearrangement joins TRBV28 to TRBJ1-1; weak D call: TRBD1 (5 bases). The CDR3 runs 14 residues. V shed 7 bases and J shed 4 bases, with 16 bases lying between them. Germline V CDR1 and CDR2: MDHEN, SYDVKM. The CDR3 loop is CASTPPGFVTEAFF. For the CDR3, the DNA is TGTGCCAGCACCCCCCCAGGGTTCGTCACTGAAGCTTTCTTT.

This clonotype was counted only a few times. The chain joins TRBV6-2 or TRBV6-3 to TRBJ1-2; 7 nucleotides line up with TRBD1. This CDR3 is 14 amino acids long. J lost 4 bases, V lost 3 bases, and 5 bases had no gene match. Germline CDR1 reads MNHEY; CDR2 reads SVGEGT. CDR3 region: CASSYRRGVYGYTF. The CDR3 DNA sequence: TGTGCCAGCAGTTATCGCAGGGGGGTCTATGGCTACACCTTC.

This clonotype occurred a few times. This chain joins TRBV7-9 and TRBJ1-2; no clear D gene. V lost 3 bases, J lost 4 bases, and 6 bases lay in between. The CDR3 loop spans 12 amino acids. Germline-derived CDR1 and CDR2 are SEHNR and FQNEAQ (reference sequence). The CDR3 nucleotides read TGTGCCAGCAGCTTGCAGAGCTATGGCTACACCTTC. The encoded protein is CASSLQSYGYTF.